This T cell receptor (beta chain) was found in a study of cytomegalovirus exposure and HLA in healthy donors. Study-wide findings and caveats: Common viral pathogens were later found to be apparently linked to several of the most significant clusters. V- and J-gene trimming in TCR beta was tied to a missense DCLRE1C variant by an analysis performed later.

Trimming left V 0 bases short and J 7 bases short, with 16 bases between. The CDR3 has 15 amino acids. Germline loops: CDR1 GTSNPN, CDR2 SVGIG (reference sequence). Concerning this clone: Its specificity is not known.

The PCR was carried out with 60 Vbeta primers and 13 Jbeta primers. Repertoires were generated with immunoSEQ multiplex PCR, while TCRdb's copy carries only in-frame clones and drops some. This table has 150,000 or so clones, roughly 70% appearing once. V gene TRBV30 combines with J gene TRBJ1-5, with TRBD1 as a possible D gene (6 bases). The sequence came from a young man in good health and CMV-seronegative. Sequencing input: PBMCs. CDR3 sequence reads: CAWSVRGGGRQPQHF. DNA for the CDR3: TGTGCCTGGAGTGTACGGGGAGGGGGAAGACAGCCCCAGCATTTT.